This T cell receptor beta chain was captured in a study of spatial heterogeneity in lung cancer. As for this clonotype: Its specificity is unknown.

The time point is: sample taken at primary tumor resection. Samples came from around 70 TRACERx patients with untreated early-stage lung cancer. The junction had 10 bases not matched to a gene; V was cut back by 6 bases and J by 5 bases. Germline V gene data show CDR1 as SQVTM and CDR2 as ANQGSEA. This CDR3 is 15 amino acids long. General observations from the study: How many expanded intratumoral alpha and beta TCRs were present tracked the tumor mutation count, which was a count of nonsynonymous mutations.

TCR cDNA molecules each carried a unique molecular identifier. TCRdb reprocessed the 5' RACE reads with MiXCR, giving one entry per CDR3 protein. The sample holds over 8,500 distinct CDR3 sequences, roughly 13% seen once. Sequenced material: lung tumor tissue, taken at surgery. The sequence was collected from a male donor with early-stage non-small cell lung cancer. The V and J genes are TRBV29-1 and TRBJ2-5; 12 nucleotides align to TRBD2. The DNA of the CDR3 is TGCAGCGTCTATTCGACTAGCGGGGGAGGGGAGACCCAGTACTTC. This encodes CSVYSTSGGGETQYF.